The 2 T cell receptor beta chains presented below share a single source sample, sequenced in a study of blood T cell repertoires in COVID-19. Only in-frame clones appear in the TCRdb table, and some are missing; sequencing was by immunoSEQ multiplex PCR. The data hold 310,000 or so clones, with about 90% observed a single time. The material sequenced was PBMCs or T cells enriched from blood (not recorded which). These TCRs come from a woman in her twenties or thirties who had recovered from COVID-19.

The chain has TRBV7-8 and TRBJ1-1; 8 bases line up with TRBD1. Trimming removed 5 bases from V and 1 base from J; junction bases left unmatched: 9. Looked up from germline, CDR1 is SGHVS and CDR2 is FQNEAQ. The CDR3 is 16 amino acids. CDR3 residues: CASSPRTGPGNTEAFF. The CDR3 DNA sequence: TGTGCCAGCAGCCCCCGGACAGGGCCAGGGAACACTGAAGCTTTCTTT.

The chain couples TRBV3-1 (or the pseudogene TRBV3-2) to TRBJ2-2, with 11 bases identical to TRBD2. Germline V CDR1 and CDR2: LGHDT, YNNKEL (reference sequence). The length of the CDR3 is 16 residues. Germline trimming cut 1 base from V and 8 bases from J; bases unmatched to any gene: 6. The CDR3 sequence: CASSQVPGTSGGELFF. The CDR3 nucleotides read TGTGCCAGCAGCCAAGTTCCCGGGACTAGCGGTGGGGAGCTGTTTTTT.